This paragraph covers one TCR beta chain sequence. This clonotype was seen a few times. Its antigen remains undetermined. No much larger clonotype is one base removed from it; base qualities were not supplied. Libraries were constructed by 5' RACE. Instrument used: Illumina HiSeq 2500. The second PCR ran for roughly 7 to 11 cycles and used a J-beta primer mix along with a sample-barcoded 5' primer. A template-switch 5' adaptor carrying 12 random nucleotides introduced a unique molecular identifier onto each TCR beta cDNA molecule. At least 2.5 million CDR3-containing paired-end reads were obtained from each sample. The Mint cDNA synthesis kit, primed by a TRBC-specific oligonucleotide, was used to synthesize first-strand cDNA from all RNA. After uracil-DNA glycosylase treatment, a first 18-cycle PCR used universal primers M1SS and BC2_uni_R on all cDNA. The authors' pipeline ran thus. Normalization of each sample was performed by random selection of 1 million high-quality reads, each carrying a distinct molecular identifier. Reads with shared molecular identifiers were discarded instead of being binned into consensus sequences. MiTCR, with a Q25 quality threshold and the strictest error-elimination algorithm, was used for CDR3 identification, clonotype clustering and error correction. A nonparametric unseen species model using Euler transformation provided a lower-bound estimate of total TCR beta diversity. TCRdb itself trimmed the public reads at Q25 with fastp, ran MiXCR and retained productive beta chains. CDR3 protein duplicates are merged, each entry listing the most common genes and DNA. Clone size and V and J calls follow TCRdb, not the original study. This sample holds some 900,000 distinct CDR3 sequences; about 48% were observed only once. Together, the top ten hold roughly 13% of the sample.

These data are taken from a study of blood T cells in healthy people across ages (dated by TCRdb to between 2015 and 2017). Regarding the research as a whole: In model experiments, roughly one uniquely barcoded TCR beta cDNA molecule per two T cells was captured by template switching. To track age-related changes in TCR beta repertoire diversity, the study relied on deep sequencing normalized with unique cDNA molecular identifiers. Donors were grouped into four age groups: young (average approximately 15 years), middle-aged (39), aged (around 56) and long-lived (less than 85). Donors of different ages were randomly distributed across sequencing lanes to avoid experimental bias. For two donors (one aged 18 to 30 and one aged 80 or older), the study analyzed two additional independent replicas of 1 million unique cDNA reads from the same blood draw.

Donors were under 40 systemically healthy Caucasian individuals from Russia aged roughly 6 to 100 years. Each donor gave around 9.5 milliliters of peripheral blood, collected into EDTA-treated Vacutainer tubes. Ficoll-Paque density-gradient centrifugation was used to isolate PBMCs, with at least 6.5 million per sample. Total RNA, at least 6 micrograms per sample, was extracted from PBMCs with Trizol reagent. For every donor, an aliquot of PBMCs went through flow cytometry to measure the percentages of naive CD45RAhigh/CD27high T cells. The germline V gene gives CDR1 as ENHRY and CDR2 as SYGVKD. Deletion took 3 bases off V and 4 bases off J, with a span of 7 bases between the germline ends. The CDR3 runs 13 amino acids, cysteine and phenylalanine included. The DNA shown is the 39-base CDR3, in frame from base 1. The paper as a whole reports these results and caveats: Conclusive comparison of naive and antigen-experienced compartments was prevented by the profiling of bulk unsorted PBMCs. The long-lived group showed more naive CD4+ T cells, fewer expanded clones and increased TCR diversity than the aged group, suggesting age selection. The CMV infection status of donors was not known, potentially confounding age-related changes in expanded clonotypes. Observed TCR beta diversity correlated strongly with the percentage of naive T cells measured by flow cytometry. Estimates of total diversity based on one million sequenced T cells were regarded as lower bounds and as underestimates. As age increased, observed TCR beta diversity per million T cells dropped in a roughly linear way, and a significant reduction was already evident by age about 40.

The TCR originated in a man aged 30 to 45 in good health. Recombination connected TRBV10-3 to TRBJ2-1, with the D gene call left open. Sample: blood. The CDR3 corresponds to CAISEILYNEQFF. The nucleotide sequence is TGTGCCATCAGTGAAATACTATACAATGAGCAGTTCTTC.